The 7 T cell receptor beta chains listed next were all sequenced from one sample in a study of cytomegalovirus exposure and HLA in healthy donors. Researchers ran the PCR with 60 Vbeta and 13 Jbeta primers. Clones were read by immunoSEQ multiplex PCR, and TCRdb kept only the in-frame ones, dropping some. The sample carries 110,000 to 150,000 clones, 72% recorded once. Sequenced material: PBMCs. The origin of the receptors is a man aged 35-49 years in good health and CMV-seronegative.

The chain carries TRBV7-2 and TRBJ2-7; D uncertain. The ends were cut back, 5 bases at V and 4 bases at J, with 15 bases in the middle. This CDR3 region has 14 residues. Germline assignment: CDR1 SGHTA and CDR2 FQGNSA. This CDR3 reads CASSLNVWAYEQYF. The CDR3 DNA reads as TGTGCCAGCAGCCTGAACGTTTGGGCTTACGAGCAGTACTTC.

The chain couples TRBV9 to TRBJ1-4; TRBD1 matches at 7 bases. The CDR3 is 14 residues long. Trimming removed 4 bases from V and 4 bases from J; junction bases left unmatched: 4. CDR1 is SGDLS, CDR2 YYNGEE, per germline. The CDR3 is CASSQTGINEKLFF. The CDR3 DNA is TGTGCCAGCAGCCAGACAGGGATTAATGAAAAACTGTTTTTT.

This chain links TRBV5-1 with TRBJ2-7, with 9 bases lining up with TRBD1. The length of the CDR3 is 15 residues. The junction had 11 bases not matched to a gene; V was cut back by 4 bases and J by 6 bases. Germline assignment: CDR1 SGHRS and CDR2 YFSETQ. The CDR3 sequence is CASSPPGTGSSEQYF. CDR3 sequence (DNA): TGCGCCAGCAGCCCACCCGGGACAGGGTCTTCCGAGCAGTACTTC. Looking up the rest from reference TRBV5-1 and TRBJ2-7 gives the full variable domain: KAGVTQTPRYLIKTRGQQVTLSCSPISGHRSVSWYQQTPGQGLQFLFEYFSETQRNKGNFPGRFSGRQFSNSRSEMNVSTLELGDSALYLCASSPPGTGSSEQYFGPGTRLTVT.

Here the CDR3 DNA reads TGTGCCAGCAGCTTAGACGGGGGGCGGTACGAGCAGTACTTC. Translation: CASSLDGGRYEQYF. The chain carries TRBV7-2 and TRBJ2-7, with a weak D call TRBD2 (7 bases). Germline-derived CDR1 and CDR2 are SGHTA and FQGNSA. Trimming removed 1 base from V and 4 bases from J, with 11 bases in between. This CDR3 is 14 amino acids long.

This clone was seen a single time. The J gene is TRBJ2-7, the V gene TRBV7-2; TRBD1 matches 9 bases. The CDR3 has 15 residues. Germline CDR1 is SGHTA and CDR2 is FQGNSA. The trim removed 5 bases at V and 6 bases at J, leaving 11 bases unmatched. The CDR3 DNA is TGTGCCAGCAGCCAGCTTTCACAGGGGGCCGGCGAGCAGTACTTC. Protein product: CASSQLSQGAGEQYF.

V usage is TRBV5-1 and J usage is TRBJ2-1, with 12 bases identical to TRBD2. The CDR3 loop spans 15 amino acids. V shed 4 bases and J 10 bases; nucleotides not matched to a gene: 9. CDR1 is SGHRS, CDR2 YFSETQ, per germline. CDR3 loop: CASSLLAGGPREQFF. In DNA, the CDR3 is TGCGCCAGCAGCCTGCTAGCGGGAGGGCCACGGGAGCAGTTCTTC. The complete variable domain, with remaining parts taken from reference TRBV5-1 and TRBJ2-1, reads KAGVTQTPRYLIKTRGQQVTLSCSPISGHRSVSWYQQTPGQGLQFLFEYFSETQRNKGNFPGRFSGRQFSNSRSEMNVSTLELGDSALYLCASSLLAGGPREQFFGPGTRLTVL.

The rearrangement uses TRBV30 and TRBJ1-2; a weak D match, TRBD1 (6 bases). CDR3 length: 13 residues. Trimming removed 2 bases at V and 8 bases at J, with 15 bases between. Germline CDR1 reads GTSNPN; CDR2 reads SVGIG (reference sequence). The CDR3: CAWSPAGGQGYTF. CDR3 sequence (DNA): TGTGCCTGGAGTCCCGCCGGGGGGCAGGGCTACACCTTC.